This record covers a single T cell receptor beta chain. The sample is drawn from a study of control samples from healthy donors and cancer patients. Between the trimmed V and J ends, which lost 9 bases and 0 bases, there was a span of 12 bases. The CDR3 length is 14 residues. The germline CDR1 and CDR2 sequences are KGHDR and SFDVKD. Here immunoSEQ multiplex PCR was the method, and the copy in TCRdb shows in-frame clones only, minus some. The table includes roughly 140,000 clones, 93% detected once. The J gene is TRBJ2-3, the V gene TRBV24-1, with no clear D. Material: blood. The origin of this receptor is a man in his forties or fifties in good health. The CDR3 DNA follows: TGTGCCACCTCTACGGCCCTCAGCACAGATACGCAGTATTTT. This codes for CATSTALSTDTQYF.